This T cell receptor beta chain was identified in a study of T-cell reconstitution after alpha-beta-depleted transplantation in children (dated by TCRdb to the mid-2010s). Regarding the study in general: The study quantitatively tracked T-cell immune reconstitution after TCRalphabeta/CD19-depleted allogeneic hematopoietic cell transplantation in children using TCR repertoire profiling.

The investigation overall reported the following: The frequencies of hyperexpanded clones fell over the following months, and after one year, T-cell counts and TCRbeta diversity were mostly attributed to newly produced T cells. The apparently early alphabetaT-cell count recovery about two months after transplant was reportedly dependent on only several hundred rapidly expanded clones derived from non-depleted graft cells. The high TCRbeta diversity at day 60 in some patients was ascribed to recipient T cells and intrathymic progenitors that had survived conditioning.

On this clonotype: Its specific antigen is unknown. Base-call qualities are not available, and no considerably larger clone is one nucleotide away.

Explained via the paper, the treatment or condition label denotes: allogeneic hematopoietic cell transplantation with graft depleted of TCRalphabeta T cells and CD19 B cells. The transplant recipients were children given TCRalphabeta/CD19-depleted allogeneic hematopoietic cell grafts. V and J are trimmed by 3 bases and 2 bases, and the gene matches miss 2 bases of the junction. The CDR3, cysteine through phenylalanine, is 15 amino acids long. CDR3 DNA only is kept here, 45 bases in frame from base 1. CDR1 and CDR2 (SGHRS, YFSETQ) derive from the germline V gene. Library preparation used PCR. Sequencing used an Illumina HiSeq 2500. To normalize quantification of the TCRbeta repertoire, the TCR libraries were built with molecular barcoding that relied on unique molecular identifiers. TCRdb reanalyzed the raw reads on its own, using fastp at Q25 for trimming and MiXCR for clone calling, and kept in-frame beta chains. Every CDR3 protein is listed once, alongside the most common genes and DNA of its rows. The sample table records 900,000 or so distinct CDR3 sequences; under 20% of these occur just once. Roughly 5% of the sample lies in the top ten.

The TCR originated in a male patient between 10 and 17 years old who had a stem cell transplant for acute lymphoblastic leukemia, so the T cells may come from the graft donor. The material sequenced was PBMCs, mostly from graft donor cells, taken 360 days after TCRalphabeta/CD19-depleted stem cell transplant. The chain couples TRBV5-1 to TRBJ2-3, with 11 middle bases fitting TRBD2. This receptor has the CDR3 CASSSTSGATDTQYF. The sequence in DNA is TGCGCCAGCAGCTCGACTAGCGGGGCCACAGATACGCAGTATTTT.